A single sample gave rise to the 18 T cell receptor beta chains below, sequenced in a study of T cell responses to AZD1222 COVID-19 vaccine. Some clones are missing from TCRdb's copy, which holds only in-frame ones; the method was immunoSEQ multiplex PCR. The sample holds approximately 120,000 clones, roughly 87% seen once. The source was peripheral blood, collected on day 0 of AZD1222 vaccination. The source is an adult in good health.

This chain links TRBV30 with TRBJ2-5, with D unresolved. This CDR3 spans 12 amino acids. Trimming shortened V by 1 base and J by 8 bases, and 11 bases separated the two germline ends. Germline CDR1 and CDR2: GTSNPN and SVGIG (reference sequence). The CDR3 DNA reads TGTGCCTGGAGTGAATCGAAACAAACCCAGTACTTC. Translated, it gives CAWSESKQTQYF.

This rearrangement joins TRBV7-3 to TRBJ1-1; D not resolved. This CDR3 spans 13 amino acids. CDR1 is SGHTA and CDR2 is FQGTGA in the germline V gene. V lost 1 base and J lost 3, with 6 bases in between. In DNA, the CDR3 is TGTGCCAGCAGCTTAAGTGGGGACACTGAAGCTTTCTTT. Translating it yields CASSLSGDTEAFF.

The CDR3: CASSHRDNRDYTF. In DNA form, the CDR3 reads TGTGCCAGCAGTCACCGGGACAACCGGGACTACACCTTC. This chain joins TRBV27 and TRBJ1-2, with a weak D call TRBD1 (6 bases). V lost 5 bases, J lost 10 bases, and 17 bases lay in between. The length of the CDR3 is 13 residues. Germline V gene lookup returns CDR1 MNHEY and CDR2 SMNVEV (reference sequence).

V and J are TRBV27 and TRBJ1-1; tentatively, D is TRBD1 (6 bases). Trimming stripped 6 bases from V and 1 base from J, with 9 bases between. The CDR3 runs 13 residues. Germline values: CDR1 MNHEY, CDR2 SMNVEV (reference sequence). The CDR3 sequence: CASRGTTNTEAFF. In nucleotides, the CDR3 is TGTGCCAGCAGAGGGACAACGAACACTGAAGCTTTCTTT.

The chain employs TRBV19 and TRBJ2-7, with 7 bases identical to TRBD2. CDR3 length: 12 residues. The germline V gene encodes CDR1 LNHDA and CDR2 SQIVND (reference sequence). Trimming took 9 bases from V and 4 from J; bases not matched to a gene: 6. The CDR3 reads CARGRDLYEQYF. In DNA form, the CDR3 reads TGTGCCAGAGGGAGGGATCTATACGAGCAGTACTTC.

CDR3 DNA sequence: TGTGCCAGCAGTGGACAGGGGGTGGACGAAAAACTGTTTTTT. Protein sequence: CASSGQGVDEKLFF. The genes are TRBV9 and TRBJ1-4; 10 positions agree with TRBD1. This CDR3 has 14 amino acids. Trimming at V came to 5 bases and at J to 8 bases, leaving 6 bases not matched to a gene. CDR1 SGDLS and CDR2 YYNGEE come from the germline V gene.

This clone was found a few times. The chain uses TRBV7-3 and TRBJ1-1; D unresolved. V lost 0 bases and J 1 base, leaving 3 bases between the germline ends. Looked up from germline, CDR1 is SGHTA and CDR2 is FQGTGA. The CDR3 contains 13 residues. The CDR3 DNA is TGTGCCAGCAGCTTAACCCCGAACACTGAAGCTTTCTTT. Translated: CASSLTPNTEAFF. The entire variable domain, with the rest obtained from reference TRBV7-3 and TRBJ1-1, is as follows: GAGVSQTPSNKVTEKGKYVELRCDPISGHTALYWYRQSLGQGPEFLIYFQGTGAADDSGLPNDRFFAVRPEGSVSTLKIQRTERGDSAVYLCASSLTPNTEAFFGQGTRLTVV.

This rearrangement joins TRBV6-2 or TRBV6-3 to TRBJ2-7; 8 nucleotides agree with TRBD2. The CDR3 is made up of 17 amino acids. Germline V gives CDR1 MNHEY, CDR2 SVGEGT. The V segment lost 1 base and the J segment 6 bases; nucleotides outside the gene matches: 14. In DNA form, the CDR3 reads TGTGCCAGCAGTTACTGGGGGGCGCGCGCGGGAGGTATCGAGCAGTACTTC. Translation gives CASSYWGARAGGIEQYF.

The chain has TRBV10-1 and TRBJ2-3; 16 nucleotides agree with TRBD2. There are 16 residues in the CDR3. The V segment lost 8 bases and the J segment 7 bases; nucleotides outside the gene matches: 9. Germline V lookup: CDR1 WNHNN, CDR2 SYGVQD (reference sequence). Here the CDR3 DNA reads TGCGCCAGCGCCGGGACTAGCGGGGGGGCCGAAAATACGCAGTATTTT. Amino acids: CASAGTSGGAENTQYF.

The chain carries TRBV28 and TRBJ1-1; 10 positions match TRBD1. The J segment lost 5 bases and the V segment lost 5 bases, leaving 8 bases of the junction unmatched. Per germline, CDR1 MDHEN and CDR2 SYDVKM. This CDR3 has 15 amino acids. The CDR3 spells CASSPLGQGVTEAFF. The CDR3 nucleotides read TGTGCCAGCAGTCCACTCGGACAGGGGGTAACTGAAGCTTTCTTT.

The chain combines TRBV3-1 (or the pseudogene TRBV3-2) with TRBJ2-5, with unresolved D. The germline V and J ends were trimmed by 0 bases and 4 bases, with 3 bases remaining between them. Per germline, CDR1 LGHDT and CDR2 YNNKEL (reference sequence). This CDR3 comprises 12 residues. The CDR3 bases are TGTGCCAGCAGCCAAGAGCGAGAGACCCAGTACTTC. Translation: CASSQERETQYF.

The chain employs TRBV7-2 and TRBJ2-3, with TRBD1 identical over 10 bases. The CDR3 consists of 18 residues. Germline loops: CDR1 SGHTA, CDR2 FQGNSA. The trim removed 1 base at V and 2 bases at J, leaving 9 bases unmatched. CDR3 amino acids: CASSLDTPGTGDTDTQYF. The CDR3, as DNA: TGTGCCAGCAGCTTAGACACCCCCGGGACAGGGGACACAGATACGCAGTATTTT.

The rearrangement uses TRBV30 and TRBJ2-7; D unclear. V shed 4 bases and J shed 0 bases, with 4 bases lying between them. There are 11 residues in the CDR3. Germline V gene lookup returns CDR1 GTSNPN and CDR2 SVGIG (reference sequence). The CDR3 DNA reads TGTGCCTGGAAGAGCTCCTACGAGCAGTACTTC. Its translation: CAWKSSYEQYF. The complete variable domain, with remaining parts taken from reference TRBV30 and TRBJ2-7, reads SQTIHQWPATLVQPVGSPLSLECTVEGTSNPNLYWYRQAAGRGLQLLFYSVGIGQISSEVPQNLSASRPQDRQFILSSKKLLLSDSGFYLCAWKSSYEQYFGPGTRLTVT.

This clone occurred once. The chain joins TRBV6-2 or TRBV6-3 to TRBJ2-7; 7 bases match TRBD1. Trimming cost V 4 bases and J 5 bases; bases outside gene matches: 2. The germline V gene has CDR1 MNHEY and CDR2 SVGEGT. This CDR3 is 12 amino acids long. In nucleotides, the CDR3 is TGTGCCAGCAGTTCGGACAGGCACGAGCAGTACTTC. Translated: CASSSDRHEQYF.

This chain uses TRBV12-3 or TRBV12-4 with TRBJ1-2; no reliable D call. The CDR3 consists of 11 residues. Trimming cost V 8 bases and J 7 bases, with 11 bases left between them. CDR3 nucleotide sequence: TGTGCCAGCCAGCAGGCGGCTGGCTACACCTTC. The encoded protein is CASQQAAGYTF.

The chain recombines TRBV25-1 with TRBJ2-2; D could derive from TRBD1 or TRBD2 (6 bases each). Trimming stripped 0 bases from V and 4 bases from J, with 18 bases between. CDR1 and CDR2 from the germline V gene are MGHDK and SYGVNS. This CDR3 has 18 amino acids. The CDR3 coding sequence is TGTGCCAGCAGTGAATACACGTGGGGGGCCACGGGCACCGGGGAGCTGTTTTTT. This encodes CASSEYTWGATGTGELFF.

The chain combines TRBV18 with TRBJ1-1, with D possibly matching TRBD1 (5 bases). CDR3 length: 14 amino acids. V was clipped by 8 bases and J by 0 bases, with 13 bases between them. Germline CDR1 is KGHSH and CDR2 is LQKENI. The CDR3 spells CASTLRTMNTEAFF. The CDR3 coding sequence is TGTGCCAGCACCCTCAGGACAATGAACACTGAAGCTTTCTTT.

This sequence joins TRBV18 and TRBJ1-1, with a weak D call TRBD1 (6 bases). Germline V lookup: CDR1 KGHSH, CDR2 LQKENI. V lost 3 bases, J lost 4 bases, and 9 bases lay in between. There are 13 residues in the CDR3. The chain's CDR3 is CASSPTGPTEAFF. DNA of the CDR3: TGTGCCAGCTCACCCACAGGGCCCACTGAAGCTTTCTTT.